The 9 T cell receptor beta chains presented below share a single source sample, sequenced in a study of CD8 T cells in Susac syndrome. A quantity of roughly 0.5 to 1 ug RNA underwent reverse transcription using random hexamers. In TCRdb, the immunoSEQ multiplex PCR reads were re-called with MiXCR into one record per CDR3 protein. Seen here are about 190,000 distinct CDR3 sequences, nearly 97% observed once, and the top ten hold roughly 0.093%. Sequencing was done on a sample of CD4+ T cells from PBMCs. These receptors all come from a human donor with Susac syndrome.

The chain combines TRBV29-1 with TRBJ2-3; D is possibly TRBD2 (6 bases). The CDR3 has 12 residues. Trimming removed 7 bases at V and 2 bases at J, with 10 bases between. The germline gives CDR1 SQVTM, CDR2 ANQGSEA. Here the CDR3 reads CSGRENTDTQYF. DNA for the CDR3: TGCAGCGGTCGGGAGAACACAGATACGCAGTATTTT.

This rearrangement joins TRBV27 to TRBJ2-2; 9 bases are a match to TRBD1. With V trimmed by 5 bases and J by 0 bases, 4 bases remained unmatched. The CDR3 is 16 amino acids. The germline V gene encodes CDR1 MNHEY and CDR2 SMNVEV (reference sequence). CDR3 bases: TGTGCCAGCAGTCTACAGGGGGCAGCGAACACCGGGGAGCTGTTTTTT. Translation: CASSLQGAANTGELFF.

The chain links TRBV6-6 to TRBJ1-3, with no clear D. The length of the CDR3 is 16 residues. Trimming shortened V by 6 bases and J by 7 bases, and 22 bases separated the two germline ends. Germline assignment: CDR1 MNHNY and CDR2 SVGAGI (reference sequence). Written as DNA, the CDR3 is TGTGCCAGCAGCCCTGAAGACATCCCGACCTCGAACACCATATATTTT. Translated: CASSPEDIPTSNTIYF.

This clonotype appeared once. The V gene is TRBV20-1, the J gene TRBJ2-3; TRBD1 matches 9 bases. The CDR3 covers 15 residues. CDR1 and CDR2 (germline): DFQATT, SNEGSKA (reference sequence). Trimming took 6 bases from V and 2 from J; bases not matched to a gene: 9. CDR3 sequence (DNA): TGCAGTGCGGCCCCTCGACAGGGGGACACAGATACGCAGTATTTT. It is translated as CSAAPRQGDTDTQYF.

This clonotype showed up just once. A read error may produce the germline difference seen at one junction end. The CDR3 DNA reads TGCAGTGCTAGGAGCCCCGCAGGGGCGGGAGCTGTTTTT. Translating it yields CSARSPAGAGAVF. The rearrangement uses TRBV20-1 and TRBJ2-2; perhaps TRBD2 as D (7 bases). Germline values: CDR1 DFQATT, CDR2 SNEGSKA (reference sequence). The CDR3 spans 13 residues.

The chain employs TRBV12-5 and TRBJ1-2; TRBD1 matches at 10 bases. This CDR3 comprises 13 residues. V lost 6 bases to trimming and J lost 6 bases; unmatched junction nucleotides: 4. In germline, CDR1 is LGHNT, CDR2 FRNRAP. The CDR3 reads CASGPTGGNGYTF. The DNA of the CDR3 is TGTGCTAGTGGCCCGACAGGGGGCAATGGCTACACCTTC.

The chain links TRBV15 to TRBJ1-2, with D possibly being TRBD1 (5 bases). Trimming removed 4 bases from V and 3 bases from J, with 9 bases in between. The CDR3 length is 13 residues. Germline V lookup: CDR1 LNHNV, CDR2 YYDKDF (reference sequence). CDR3 in amino acids: CATSIGTDYGYTF. Written as DNA, the CDR3 is TGTGCCACCAGCATTGGGACTGACTATGGCTACACCTTC.

The chain uses TRBV9 and TRBJ2-6; 7 bases match TRBD1. V trimming: 3 bases; J trimming: 4 bases; junction bases outside the gene matches: 10. Germline values: CDR1 SGDLS, CDR2 YYNGEE. This CDR3 region has 17 residues. CDR3 sequence: CASSGDSGSFGANVLTF. The DNA for the CDR3 is TGTGCCAGCAGCGGGGACAGCGGTAGTTTCGGGGCCAACGTCCTGACTTTC.

The chain has TRBV4-2 and TRBJ2-1, with D uncertain. V gave up 1 base and J gave up 3 bases, with 7 bases separating them. The CDR3 length is 14 residues. Germline V lookup: CDR1 LGHNA, CDR2 YNFKEQ. CDR3 coding DNA: TGTGCCAGCAGCCAAGTAGACAACTACAATGAGCAGTTCTTC. It codes for CASSQVDNYNEQFF.